The 22 T cell receptor beta chains in this list originate from one sample, sequenced in a study of patients and donors after allogeneic stem cell transplantation. Each CDR3 protein gets one entry after TCRdb re-called the RT-PCR reads with MiXCR. The top ten clones hold roughly 6% of a sample with about a million distinct CDR3 sequences, about a sixth of them seen once. The sequencing input was blood, either unsorted or a sorted T cell fraction (not recorded which). These receptors all come from a human donor who was either an allogeneic HSCT recipient or a stem cell or donor lymphocyte infusion donor (not recorded which). It is not recorded whose cells these are; they may come from a transplant donor.

This clonotype was counted between two and nine times. The chain uses TRBV18 and TRBJ2-1; the match to TRBD2 covers 9 bases. The CDR3 has 16 residues. The V and J ends lost 1 base and 4 bases, in that order; junction bases with no gene match: 5. Germline V gene data show CDR1 as KGHSH and CDR2 as LQKENI. In nucleotides, the CDR3 is TGTGCCAGCTCACCACGGCTAGCGGGGATGTACAATGAGCAGTTCTTC. This encodes CASSPRLAGMYNEQFF.

The chain recombines TRBV5-1 with TRBJ2-7; 10 bases fit TRBD2. Germline loops: CDR1 SGHRS, CDR2 YFSETQ. The ends lost 4 bases at V and 0 bases at J; junction bases unmatched: 1. The CDR3 runs 14 residues. This CDR3 reads CASSGTSASYEQYF. CDR3 nucleotide sequence: TGCGCCAGCAGCGGGACTAGCGCCTCCTACGAGCAGTACTTC.

This chain connects TRBV10-3 to TRBJ1-3; D may be TRBD1 (5 bases). V gave up 0 bases and J gave up 4 bases, with 19 bases separating them. Germline assignment: CDR1 ENHRY and CDR2 SYGVKD. This CDR3 has 18 amino acids. CDR3 loop: CAISESRPGWGTGNTIYF. CDR3 coding DNA: TGTGCCATCAGTGAGTCGCGCCCTGGTTGGGGCACGGGAAACACCATATATTTT.

The chain carries TRBV2 and TRBJ2-7; 10 bases fit TRBD1. CDR3 length: 14 amino acids. The junction had 3 bases not matched to a gene; V was cut back by 3 bases and J by 4 bases. Germline V lookup: CDR1 SNHLY, CDR2 FYNNEI. The CDR3 spells CASSDGTGVYEQYF. In nucleotides, the CDR3 is TGTGCCAGCAGTGATGGGACAGGGGTTTACGAGCAGTACTTC.

This clonotype was detected only a few times. The chain recombines TRBV12-3 or TRBV12-4 with TRBJ1-1, with TRBD1 as a possible D gene (6 bases). Deletions cut 7 bases from V and 10 bases from J, with 19 bases between. CDR3 size: 13 residues. CDR3 DNA: TGTGCCAGCACCCCCCCGGCAGGGGCCGGAGCTTTCTTT. Translation gives CASTPPAGAGAFF.

This clonotype was seen only a few times. The chain carries TRBV18 and TRBJ1-1; D not resolved. This CDR3 is built from 17 residues. Germline CDR1 KGHSH, CDR2 LQKENI. Trimming removed 2 bases from V and 0 bases from J, with 16 bases in between. CDR3 in amino acids: CASSPSGPRSMNTEAFF. The DNA for the CDR3 is TGTGCCAGCTCACCATCCGGGCCCCGGAGTATGAACACTGAAGCTTTCTTT. The entire variable domain, with the rest obtained from reference TRBV18 and TRBJ1-1, is as follows: NAGVMQNPRHLVRRRGQEARLRCSPMKGHSHVYWYRQLPEEGLKFMVYLQKENIIDESGMPKERFSAEFPKEGPSILRIQQVVRGDSAAYFCASSPSGPRSMNTEAFFGQGTRLTVV.

The rearrangement uses TRBV20-1 and TRBJ2-1; 9 positions match TRBD2. The length of the CDR3 is 15 residues. The junction had 10 bases not matched to a gene; V was cut back by 6 bases and J by 4 bases. Germline values: CDR1 DFQATT, CDR2 SNEGSKA (reference sequence). DNA of the CDR3: TGCAGTGCGCCATCGGGGCTAGCGGGGTACAATGAGCAGTTCTTC. This sequence encodes CSAPSGLAGYNEQFF.

This clonotype was seen a few times. V usage is TRBV3-1 and J usage is TRBJ1-2; no clear D. Per germline, CDR1 LGHDT and CDR2 YNNKEL (reference sequence). The V end lost 10 bases, the J end lost 4 bases, and 10 bases lay between the germline ends. There are 11 residues in the CDR3. CDR3 nucleotides: TGTGCCACGGACGGCTCCTATGGCTACACCTTC. This gives the protein CATDGSYGYTF.

The V gene is TRBV3-1, the J gene TRBJ1-5; no clear D. Trimming left V 0 bases short and J 2 bases short, with 11 bases between. From germline, CDR1 is LGHDT and CDR2 YNNKEL (reference sequence). There are 16 residues in the CDR3. The CDR3 DNA reads as TGTGCCAGCAGCCAAGAAGGAAAAAAGGGCAATCAGCCCCAGCATTTT. It translates to CASSQEGKKGNQPQHF.

This clonotype was counted between two and nine times. The gene calls are TRBV7-9 and TRBJ1-2; 9 bases are shared with TRBD1. Germline CDR1 SEHNR, CDR2 FQNEAQ (reference sequence). The ends lost 1 base at V and 7 bases at J; junction bases unmatched: 4. CDR3 length: 14 residues. This CDR3 is CASSLVLDRGGYTF. Written as DNA, the CDR3 is TGTGCCAGCAGCTTAGTACTGGACAGGGGTGGCTACACCTTC.

The V gene is TRBV24-1, the J gene TRBJ1-2, with no clear D. The ends were cut back, 5 bases at V and 6 bases at J, with 12 bases in the middle. From germline, CDR1 is KGHDR and CDR2 SFDVKD. CDR3 length: 13 residues. The CDR3 spells CATSALGLDGYTF. CDR3 DNA sequence: TGTGCCACCAGTGCGTTGGGCCTCGATGGCTACACCTTC.

This clonotype has just a few counts. CDR3 sequence: CASSVGGSGFVSEQYF. The CDR3 coding sequence is TGTGCCAGCAGCGTAGGCGGTAGTGGATTTGTCAGCGAGCAGTACTTC. The J gene is TRBJ2-7, the V gene TRBV9; no clear D. V was clipped by 0 bases and J by 6 bases, with 19 bases between them. The CDR3 contains 16 residues. Germline CDR1 SGDLS, CDR2 YYNGEE.

Written as DNA, the CDR3 is TGTGCCAGCAGCCTTTGGGGACAGGGGGACGAGCAGTACTTC. This sequence encodes CASSLWGQGDEQYF. The J gene is TRBJ2-7, the V gene TRBV12-3 or TRBV12-4, with 11 bases that match TRBD1. V shed 6 bases and J 5 bases; nucleotides not matched to a gene: 6. There are 14 residues in the CDR3.

The genes are TRBV24-1 and TRBJ2-7; the match to TRBD2 covers 14 bases. V was pared by 7 bases and J by 6 bases, with 7 bases of the junction left unmatched. Per the germline V gene, CDR1 is KGHDR and CDR2 is SFDVKD. This CDR3 is 15 amino acids long. The chain's CDR3 is CATSGTSGSSGEQYF. DNA for the CDR3: TGTGCCACCAGCGGGACTAGCGGGAGTTCAGGCGAGCAGTACTTC.

This clonotype was counted only a few times. The J gene is TRBJ1-4, the V gene TRBV7-6; D is unclear. The CDR3 contains 16 residues. Germline CDR1 and CDR2: SGHVS and FNYEAQ. Trimming cost V 5 bases and J 7 bases, with 20 bases left between them. CDR3 loop: CASSQTSSGRAEKLFF. The CDR3 DNA reads TGTGCCAGCAGCCAGACGTCCTCTGGGCGGGCTGAAAAACTGTTTTTT.

This clonotype was picked up a small number of times. The genes are TRBV9 and TRBJ1-3, with 7 bases matching TRBD1. The germline gives CDR1 SGDLS, CDR2 YYNGEE. Trimming cost V 0 bases and J 0 bases; bases outside gene matches: 6. This CDR3 has 17 amino acids. The DNA of the CDR3 is TGTGCCAGCAGCGTAGGGGGACAGTGGAGCTCTGGAAACACCATATATTTT. This gives the protein CASSVGGQWSSGNTIYF.

This clonotype was seen more than once but under ten times. V and J are TRBV18 and TRBJ1-1; D call uncertain. V lost 1 base and J lost 1, with 7 bases in between. Germline V gene lookup returns CDR1 KGHSH and CDR2 LQKENI. This CDR3 region has 14 residues. CDR3 DNA: TGTGCCAGCTCACCACTCAGCCAGAACACTGAAGCTTTCTTT. Translating it yields CASSPLSQNTEAFF.

The V and J genes are TRBV11-2 and TRBJ1-2; D call uncertain. Trimming removed 5 bases at V and 5 bases at J, with 15 bases between. This CDR3 is 14 amino acids long. The germline gives CDR1 SGHAT, CDR2 FQNNGV. This chain's CDR3 is CASSKDASRYGYTF. CDR3 DNA sequence: TGTGCCAGCAGCAAAGATGCCAGTCGGTATGGCTACACCTTC.

The sample holds a few counts of this clonotype. V usage is TRBV7-2 and J usage is TRBJ2-1; 9 bases line up with TRBD2. CDR1 is SGHTA, CDR2 FQGNSA, per germline. CDR3 size: 14 residues. Trimming took 2 bases from V and 7 from J; bases not matched to a gene: 3. The CDR3 sequence: CASSLNLAGNEQFF. The CDR3 region has the DNA TGTGCCAGCAGCTTAAATCTAGCGGGAAATGAGCAGTTCTTC. The whole variable domain, filled in from reference TRBV7-2 and TRBJ2-1, reads GAGVSQSPSNKVTEKGKDVELRCDPISGHTALYWYRQSLGQGLEFLIYFQGNSAPDKSGLPSDRFSAERTGGSVSTLTIQRTQQEDSAVYLCASSLNLAGNEQFFGPGTRLTVL.

This clonotype came up a few times. V is TRBV27 and J is TRBJ2-1; 12 bases agree with TRBD2. CDR1 is MNHEY, CDR2 SMNVEV, per germline (reference sequence). Trimming cost V 8 bases and J 7 bases; bases outside gene matches: 6. The CDR3 contains 14 residues. The CDR3 loop reads CASFTSGGTNEQFF. CDR3 sequence (DNA): TGTGCCAGCTTCACTAGCGGGGGGACAAATGAGCAGTTCTTC.

This rearrangement joins TRBV6-1 to TRBJ1-6; a weak D match, TRBD1 (5 bases). The ends were cut back, 11 bases at V and 7 bases at J, with 18 bases in the middle. The CDR3 totals 14 residues. The V gene's germline CDR1 is MNHNS and CDR2 SASEGT. CDR3 sequence reads: CASRLGVENSPLHF. The CDR3 DNA follows: TGTGCCTCTCGTTTGGGGGTTGAGAATTCACCCCTCCACTTT.

This clonotype was seen more than once but under ten times. This sequence joins TRBV30 and TRBJ2-3; D is unresolved. Germline V gives CDR1 GTSNPN, CDR2 SVGIG (reference sequence). The length of the CDR3 is 14 residues. V lost 2 bases and J lost 2, with 11 bases in between. The CDR3 coding sequence is TGTGCCTGGAGTAAGGGCTTCTTCACAGATACGCAGTATTTT. This translates into CAWSKGFFTDTQYF.